The rows below give T cell receptor beta chains drawn from one sample of a study of post-analysis software for immune sequencing data. Each CDR3 protein gets one entry after TCRdb re-called the PCR reads with MiXCR. Of 750,000 to 950,000 distinct CDR3 sequences listed, around 46% are singletons. The source material was blood. These receptors were obtained from a girl aged 5-17 years with multiple sclerosis. The CDR3 runs from the conserved cysteine through the conserved F or W. The D gene is left open where the match is weak. Size is omitted from some rows. Given values are once, few, many or a class for expanded clones.

cdr3_aa: CASSPLDLRVTEAFF
cdr3_nt: TGTGCCAGCAGCCCACTCGACCTCAGGGTCACTGAAGCTTTCTTT
j_call: TRBJ1-1
v_call: TRBV7-8
clone_size: many
d_call: NA

cdr3_aa: CASSLDTGSRDEQYF
cdr3_nt: TGTGCCAGCAGCTTAGACACCGGGAGTAGGGACGAGCAGTACTTC
j_call: TRBJ2-7
v_call: TRBV11-2
clone_size: NA
d_call: NA

cdr3_aa: CASSQDSGGGFTQYF
cdr3_nt: TGCGCCAGCAGCCAAGATTCGGGGGGCGGATTTACGCAGTATTTT
j_call: TRBJ2-3
v_call: TRBV4-3
clone_size: NA
d_call: NA

cdr3_aa: CASSLGREMLDEQYF
cdr3_nt: TGTGCCAGCAGCTTAGGGCGGGAGATGCTGGACGAGCAGTACTTC
j_call: TRBJ2-7
v_call: TRBV7-6
clone_size: NA
d_call: TRBD2

cdr3_aa: CASSLARTNTDTQYF
cdr3_nt: TGTGCCAGCAGCTTAGCAAGGACTAACACAGATACGCAGTATTTT
j_call: TRBJ2-3
v_call: TRBV7-2
clone_size: NA
d_call: NA

cdr3_aa: CASSSQPQGVTSTDTQYF
cdr3_nt: TGTGCCAGCAGTTCGCAACCTCAAGGGGTAACTAGCACAGATACGCAGTATTTT
j_call: TRBJ2-3
v_call: TRBV7-2
clone_size: NA
d_call: NA

cdr3_aa: CASTPASGRAPSYEQYF
cdr3_nt: TGTGCCAGCACGCCGGCTAGCGGGAGGGCACCGTCCTACGAGCAGTACTTC
j_call: TRBJ2-7
v_call: TRBV6-6
clone_size: NA
d_call: TRBD2

cdr3_aa: CATSRGEGAHYGYTF
cdr3_nt: TGTGCCACCAGCAGGGGTGAGGGGGCGCATTATGGCTACACCTTC
j_call: TRBJ1-2
v_call: TRBV15
clone_size: NA
d_call: TRBD1

cdr3_aa: CASRIPTSGSPDSYEQYF
cdr3_nt: TGTGCCAGCAGGATACCTACTAGCGGGAGCCCAGACTCCTACGAGCAGTACTTC
j_call: TRBJ2-7
v_call: TRBV2
clone_size: NA
d_call: TRBD2

cdr3_aa: CASSLYEDGSYEQYF
cdr3_nt: TGTGCCAGCAGCTTATACGAGGACGGCTCCTACGAGCAGTACTTC
j_call: TRBJ2-7
v_call: TRBV7-2
clone_size: many
d_call: NA

cdr3_aa: CSARDMASEKLFF
cdr3_nt: TGCAGTGCTAGAGATATGGCCAGCGAAAAACTGTTTTTT
j_call: TRBJ1-4
v_call: TRBV20-1
clone_size: NA
d_call: NA

cdr3_aa: CASRSMGDSSYNEQFF
cdr3_nt: TGTGCCAGCAGATCCATGGGGGACAGCTCCTACAATGAGCAGTTCTTC
j_call: TRBJ2-1
v_call: TRBV6-2/TRBV6-3
clone_size: NA
d_call: TRBD1

cdr3_aa: CSVAGGSLSPEAFF
cdr3_nt: TGCAGCGTTGCCGGGGGCTCCCTGAGTCCTGAAGCTTTCTTT
j_call: TRBJ1-1
v_call: TRBV29-1
clone_size: NA
d_call: NA

cdr3_aa: CASSLVLELARHTQYF
cdr3_nt: TGTGCCAGCAGCTTAGTTTTAGAACTAGCCAGGCATACGCAGTATTTT
j_call: TRBJ2-3
v_call: TRBV11-2
clone_size: few
d_call: NA

cdr3_aa: CSVGKGQMNTEAFF
cdr3_nt: TGCAGCGTTGGAAAGGGACAGATGAACACTGAAGCTTTCTTT
j_call: TRBJ1-1
v_call: TRBV29-1
clone_size: NA
d_call: TRBD1

cdr3_aa: CASSHYSTGTMIGEQYF
cdr3_nt: TGTGCCAGCAGCCATTATAGCACCGGGACAATGATCGGCGAGCAGTACTTC
j_call: TRBJ2-7
v_call: TRBV4-2
clone_size: NA
d_call: NA

cdr3_aa: CAIRVQAASTDTQYF
cdr3_nt: TGTGCCATCAGGGTCCAGGCGGCGAGCACAGATACGCAGTATTTT
j_call: TRBJ2-3
v_call: TRBV10-3
clone_size: few
d_call: NA

cdr3_aa: CATAGPGNSPLHF
cdr3_nt: TGTGCCACGGCGGGGCCGGGGAATTCACCCCTCCACTTT
j_call: TRBJ1-6
v_call: TRBV6-5
clone_size: NA
d_call: NA

cdr3_aa: CSVDWGSGTEAFF
cdr3_nt: TGCAGCGTCGACTGGGGGTCAGGAACTGAAGCTTTCTTT
j_call: TRBJ1-1
v_call: TRBV29-1
clone_size: NA
d_call: NA

cdr3_aa: CASSERSTAKVYTF
cdr3_nt: TGTGCCAGCAGTGAACGGTCCACGGCCAAGGTCTACACCTTC
j_call: TRBJ1-2
v_call: TRBV2
clone_size: few
d_call: NA

cdr3_aa: CATSRDQGLRGYGYTF
cdr3_nt: TGTGCCACCAGCAGAGATCAGGGGCTTAGGGGCTATGGCTACACCTTC
j_call: TRBJ1-2
v_call: TRBV15
clone_size: few
d_call: NA

cdr3_aa: CASSPGLAGGPLKNIQYF
cdr3_nt: TGTGCCAGCAGCCCTGGACTAGCGGGAGGGCCGTTGAAAAACATTCAGTACTTC
j_call: TRBJ2-4
v_call: TRBV7-9
clone_size: NA
d_call: TRBD2

cdr3_aa: CASSSTTGTGYYNEQFF
cdr3_nt: TGTGCCAGCAGCTCAACCACCGGGACAGGATATTACAATGAGCAGTTCTTC
j_call: TRBJ2-1
v_call: TRBV7-9
clone_size: few
d_call: TRBD1

cdr3_aa: CSANKGEQYF
cdr3_nt: TGCAGTGCAAACAAGGGGGAGCAGTACTTC
j_call: TRBJ2-7
v_call: TRBV20-1
clone_size: NA
d_call: NA

cdr3_aa: CASSAQGLAGGTGEQYF
cdr3_nt: TGTGCCAGCAGCGCACAAGGACTAGCGGGAGGGACGGGGGAGCAGTACTTC
j_call: TRBJ2-7
v_call: TRBV7-2
clone_size: few
d_call: TRBD2

cdr3_aa: CASSYRGQNYGYTF
cdr3_nt: TGTGCCAGCAGTTACCGGGGACAGAACTATGGCTACACCTTC
j_call: TRBJ1-2
v_call: TRBV6-5
clone_size: many
d_call: TRBD1

cdr3_aa: CASGSREGGEAFF
cdr3_nt: TGTGCTAGTGGTTCCAGGGAGGGGGGCGAAGCTTTCTTT
j_call: TRBJ1-1
v_call: TRBV12-5
clone_size: once
d_call: NA

cdr3_aa: CASSQGTGVNQPQHF
cdr3_nt: TGCGCCAGCAGCCAAGGGACAGGGGTTAATCAGCCCCAGCATTTT
j_call: TRBJ1-5
v_call: TRBV4-3
clone_size: NA
d_call: TRBD1

cdr3_aa: CATYGQTSGANVLTF
cdr3_nt: TGTGCCACCTATGGACAGACCTCTGGGGCCAACGTCCTGACTTTC
j_call: TRBJ2-6
v_call: TRBV10-3
clone_size: NA
d_call: NA

cdr3_aa: CSASSGSGYTF
cdr3_nt: TGCAGTGCTAGTTCAGGCTCTGGCTACACCTTC
j_call: TRBJ1-2
v_call: TRBV20-1
clone_size: NA
d_call: NA

cdr3_aa: CASSPIEGAETQYF
cdr3_nt: TGCGCCAGCAGCCCAATAGAGGGCGCAGAGACCCAGTACTTC
j_call: TRBJ2-5
v_call: TRBV4-1
clone_size: NA
d_call: NA

cdr3_aa: CASLEGIGEKLFF
cdr3_nt: TGTGCCAGTCTAGAGGGGATCGGCGAAAAACTGTTTTTT
j_call: TRBJ1-4
v_call: TRBV14
clone_size: NA
d_call: NA

cdr3_aa: CASSPPVDTQYF
cdr3_nt: TGTGCCAGCAGTCCACCTGTGGATACGCAGTATTTT
j_call: TRBJ2-3
v_call: TRBV12-3/TRBV12-4
clone_size: NA
d_call: NA

cdr3_aa: CASSLKGARSADTQYF
cdr3_nt: TGTGCCAGCAGTTTAAAGGGGGCGCGGTCTGCAGATACGCAGTATTTT
j_call: TRBJ2-3
v_call: TRBV27
clone_size: few
d_call: TRBD1

cdr3_aa: CASSRLAGETQFF
cdr3_nt: TGCGCCAGCAGCCGACTAGCGGGAGAGACCCAGTTCTTC
j_call: TRBJ2-1
v_call: TRBV10-1
clone_size: once
d_call: TRBD2

cdr3_aa: CAWSTGTDGGANVLTF
cdr3_nt: TGTGCCTGGAGTACCGGGACCGACGGTGGGGCCAACGTCCTGACTTTC
j_call: TRBJ2-6
v_call: TRBV30
clone_size: NA
d_call: NA

cdr3_aa: CASSRASGTGTPFNYGYTF
cdr3_nt: TGTGCCAGCAGTCGTGCGTCTGGGACAGGGACCCCTTTTAACTATGGCTACACCTTC
j_call: TRBJ1-2
v_call: TRBV6-1
clone_size: NA
d_call: TRBD1

cdr3_aa: CSADLAGTNYNEQFF
cdr3_nt: TGCAGTGCCGACCTAGCCGGGACTAACTACAATGAGCAGTTCTTC
j_call: TRBJ2-1
v_call: TRBV20-1
clone_size: NA
d_call: TRBD2

cdr3_aa: CASSNAYSGANVLTF
cdr3_nt: TGTGCCAGCAGCAACGCCTACTCTGGGGCCAACGTCCTGACTTTC
j_call: TRBJ2-6
v_call: TRBV21-1
clone_size: once
d_call: NA

cdr3_aa: CASSEYGGNYGYTF
cdr3_nt: TGTGCCAGCAGTGAATACGGCGGTAACTATGGCTACACCTTC
j_call: TRBJ1-2
v_call: TRBV25-1
clone_size: NA
d_call: NA

cdr3_aa: CASSYEASGGASTDTQYF
cdr3_nt: TGTGCCAGCAGTTACGAGGCTAGCGGAGGAGCTAGCACAGATACGCAGTATTTT
j_call: TRBJ2-3
v_call: TRBV6-5
clone_size: NA
d_call: TRBD2

cdr3_aa: CASSLGLAGGPSPADTQYF
cdr3_nt: TGTGCCAGCAGCTTGGGTTTAGCGGGAGGCCCCTCCCCTGCAGATACGCAGTATTTT
j_call: TRBJ2-3
v_call: TRBV5-8
clone_size: NA
d_call: TRBD2

cdr3_aa: CASSFVPPNEQYF
cdr3_nt: TGTGCCAGCAGCTTCGTTCCCCCTAACGAGCAGTACTTC
j_call: TRBJ2-7
v_call: TRBV7-2
clone_size: NA
d_call: NA